This T cell receptor (beta chain) was retrieved from a study of PD-1 blockade in classical Hodgkin lymphoma. The CDR3 covers 16 residues. V was clipped by 0 bases and J by 4 bases; unmatched bases: 3. Per the germline V gene, CDR1 is MNHEY and CDR2 is SMNVEV (reference sequence). All patients experienced relapse after autologous stem cell transplantation, and brentuximab vedotin exposure was variable. Produced via immunoSEQ multiplex PCR; TCRdb's table is partial and in-frame only. The table includes about 110,000 clones, 89% detected once. The V call is TRBV27, the J call TRBJ2-7, with TRBD2 matching 13 bases. Sequencing was performed on peripheral blood mononuclear cells (PBMCs), taken before the second cycle of nivolumab. This TCR was recovered from a human donor with classical Hodgkin lymphoma. The CDR3 bases are TGTGCCAGCAGTTTATCCGGGACTAGCGGGACATACGAGCAGTACTTC. It translates to CASSLSGTSGTYEQYF.